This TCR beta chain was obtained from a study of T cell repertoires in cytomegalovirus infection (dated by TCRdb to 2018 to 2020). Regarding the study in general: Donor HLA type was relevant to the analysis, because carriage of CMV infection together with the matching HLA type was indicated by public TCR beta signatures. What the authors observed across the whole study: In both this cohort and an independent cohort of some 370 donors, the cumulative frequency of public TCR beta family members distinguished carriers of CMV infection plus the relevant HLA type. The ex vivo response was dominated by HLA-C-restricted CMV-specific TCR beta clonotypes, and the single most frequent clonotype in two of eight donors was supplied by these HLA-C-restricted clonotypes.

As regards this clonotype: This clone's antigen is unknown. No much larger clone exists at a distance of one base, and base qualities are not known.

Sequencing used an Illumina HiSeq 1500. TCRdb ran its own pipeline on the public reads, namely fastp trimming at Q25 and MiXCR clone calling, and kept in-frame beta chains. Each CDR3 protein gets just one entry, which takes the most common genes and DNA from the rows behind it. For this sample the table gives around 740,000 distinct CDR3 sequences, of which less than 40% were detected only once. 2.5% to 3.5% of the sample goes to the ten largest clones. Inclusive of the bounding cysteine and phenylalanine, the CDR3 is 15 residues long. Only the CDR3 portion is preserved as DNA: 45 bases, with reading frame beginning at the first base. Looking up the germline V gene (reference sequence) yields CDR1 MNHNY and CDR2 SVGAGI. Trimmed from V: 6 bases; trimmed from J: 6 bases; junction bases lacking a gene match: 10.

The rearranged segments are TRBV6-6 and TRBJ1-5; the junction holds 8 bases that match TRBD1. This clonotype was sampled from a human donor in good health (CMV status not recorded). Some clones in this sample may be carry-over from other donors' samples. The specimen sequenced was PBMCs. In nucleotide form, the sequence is TGTGCCAGCAGCTCCACCGGGACAGGCTTTCAGCCCCAGCATTTT. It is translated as CASSSTGTGFQPQHF.